This T cell receptor beta chain is from a study of T cells in pancreatic ductal adenocarcinoma. Surgery without prior neoadjuvant therapy was the treatment of the selected pancreatic ductal adenocarcinoma patients. Notes on this clone: Its target is not known.

The CDR3 contains 15 residues. With 2 bases clipped from V and 6 bases from J, the junction kept 8 bases outside the gene matches. Germline V gene lookup returns CDR1 SGHTA and CDR2 FQGNSA. General study points: Tumor samples had fewer productive templates and 6.5 to 10-fold fewer unique clonotypes than blood. Tumors hold more CD45RO+ effector T cells, which may bias toward lower diversity. Mean clonality was about 0.11 in tumors and approximately 0.072 in blood, not significantly different.

The protocol was immunoSEQ multiplex PCR, while the TCRdb copy is restricted to in-frame clones and leaves out a portion. The sample includes 10,000 to 15,000 clones, 86% of them seen just once. Sequences were obtained from PBMCs. The receptor comes from a human donor with pancreatic ductal adenocarcinoma. V gene TRBV7-2 combines with J gene TRBJ2-7, with 9 bases that match TRBD2. CDR3 residues: CASSLFRASGTEQYF. The DNA of the CDR3 is TGTGCCAGCAGCTTATTCCGAGCTAGCGGGACCGAGCAGTACTTC.